Listed below are T cell receptor beta chains from one sample, sequenced in a study of blood T cell repertoires in COVID-19. The repertoire was sequenced with immunoSEQ multiplex PCR; TCRdb's copy has only in-frame clones and lacks some. The profile shows about 350,000 clones, roughly 87% of them singletons. Sequenced material: PBMCs or T cells enriched from blood (not recorded which). The receptors stem from a woman in her twenties or thirties who had recovered from COVID-19. CDR3s include the opening cysteine and the closing phenylalanine or tryptophan. D genes are given only for firm matches. Clone size is stated in some rows and not others, as once, few, many or a class when expanded.

clone_size: .; d_call: .; j_call: TRBJ1-2; v_call: TRBV6-5; cdr3_aa: CASSYDGGGTNYGYTF; cdr3_nt: TGTGCCAGCAGTTACGACGGCGGGGGAACTAACTATGGCTACACCTTC
clone_size: once; d_call: TRBD2; j_call: TRBJ2-2; v_call: TRBV5-1; cdr3_aa: CASSFSGRDTGELFF; cdr3_nt: TGCGCCAGCAGCTTTAGCGGGAGGGACACCGGGGAGCTGTTTTTT
clone_size: .; d_call: .; j_call: TRBJ2-7; v_call: TRBV28; cdr3_aa: CASSLGNPYEQYF; cdr3_nt: TGTGCCAGCAGTTTAGGCAACCCCTACGAGCAGTACTTC
clone_size: .; d_call: .; j_call: TRBJ1-1; v_call: TRBV5-1; cdr3_aa: CASSSGTPNTEAFF; cdr3_nt: TGCGCCAGCAGCTCGGGGACACCGAACACTGAAGCTTTCTTT
clone_size: .; d_call: TRBD1; j_call: TRBJ2-1; v_call: TRBV3-1/TRBV3-2; cdr3_aa: CASSQEGQGGNEQFF; cdr3_nt: TGTGCCAGCAGCCAAGAGGGACAGGGGGGCAATGAGCAGTTCTTC
clone_size: .; d_call: TRBD2; j_call: TRBJ2-2; v_call: TRBV19; cdr3_aa: CASSTLAGVTRTGELFF; cdr3_nt: TGTGCCAGTAGTACTCTAGCGGGAGTCACAAGGACCGGGGAGCTGTTTTTT
clone_size: .; d_call: .; j_call: TRBJ2-6; v_call: TRBV12-2; cdr3_aa: CASRHNHRQALRANVLTF; cdr3_nt: TGTGCAAGTCGCCATAACCACCGACAGGCCCTCAGGGCCAACGTCCTGACTTTC
clone_size: many; d_call: .; j_call: TRBJ2-2; v_call: TRBV6-5; cdr3_aa: CASSYLFGELFF; cdr3_nt: TGTGCCAGCAGTTATCTGTTCGGGGAGCTGTTTTTT
clone_size: .; d_call: .; j_call: TRBJ1-5; v_call: TRBV29-1; cdr3_aa: CSVVEEGDQPQHF; cdr3_nt: TGCAGCGTTGTAGAAGAGGGGGATCAGCCCCAGCATTTT
clone_size: .; d_call: .; j_call: TRBJ2-1; v_call: TRBV30; cdr3_aa: CAWSTKTRDVNEQFF; cdr3_nt: TGTGCCTGGAGTACAAAGACTAGGGACGTCAATGAGCAGTTCTTC
clone_size: .; d_call: TRBD2; j_call: TRBJ2-1; v_call: TRBV7-2; cdr3_aa: CASSFSLLAGETYNEQFF; cdr3_nt: TGTGCCAGCAGCTTTTCCCTTTTAGCGGGAGAAACCTACAATGAGCAGTTCTTC
clone_size: .; d_call: TRBD1; j_call: TRBJ1-2; v_call: TRBV27; cdr3_aa: CASRARGQGPGGYTF; cdr3_nt: TGTGCCAGCAGAGCTCGGGGACAGGGTCCGGGTGGCTACACCTTC
clone_size: few; d_call: .; j_call: TRBJ2-1; v_call: TRBV5-1; cdr3_aa: CASSLDFVGFNEQFF; cdr3_nt: TGCGCCAGCAGCTTAGACTTCGTTGGGTTCAATGAGCAGTTCTTC
clone_size: .; d_call: TRBD1; j_call: TRBJ1-4; v_call: TRBV11-3; cdr3_aa: CASSSGQGDEKLFF; cdr3_nt: TGTGCCAGCAGCTCGGGACAGGGTGACGAAAAACTGTTTTTT
clone_size: .; d_call: TRBD1; j_call: TRBJ1-1; v_call: TRBV5-4; cdr3_aa: CASSALTTGVRDTEAFF; cdr3_nt: TGTGCCAGCAGCGCCCTAACGACAGGGGTACGGGACACTGAAGCTTTCTTT
clone_size: .; d_call: TRBD1; j_call: TRBJ2-1; v_call: TRBV18; cdr3_aa: CASSPLGQVNDEQFF; cdr3_nt: TGTGCCAGCTCACCCCTAGGACAGGTTAACGATGAGCAGTTCTTC
clone_size: few; d_call: TRBD2; j_call: TRBJ2-7; v_call: TRBV18; cdr3_aa: CASSLAESYEQYF; cdr3_nt: TGTGCCAGCTCTCTAGCGGAGTCCTACGAGCAGTACTTC
clone_size: .; d_call: .; j_call: TRBJ1-1; v_call: TRBV16; cdr3_aa: CASSRGGVTEAFF; cdr3_nt: TGTGCCAGCAGCCGAGGGGGGGTCACTGAAGCTTTCTTT
clone_size: .; d_call: .; j_call: TRBJ2-7; v_call: TRBV7-9; cdr3_aa: CASSLGSLAAVDEQYF; cdr3_nt: TGTGCCAGCAGCTTAGGTTCCTTGGCTGCCGTGGACGAGCAGTACTTC
clone_size: .; d_call: .; j_call: TRBJ1-5; v_call: TRBV18; cdr3_aa: CASSLTGGGNQPQHF; cdr3_nt: TGTGCCAGCTCACTCACGGGGGGGGGCAATCAGCCCCAGCATTTT
clone_size: .; d_call: TRBD2; j_call: TRBJ2-3; v_call: TRBV5-1; cdr3_aa: CASSSGTTRTDTQYF; cdr3_nt: TGCGCCAGCAGCTCCGGGACTACCCGCACAGATACGCAGTATTTT
clone_size: .; d_call: TRBD1; j_call: TRBJ2-1; v_call: TRBV5-1; cdr3_aa: CASSLVGQGYNEQFF; cdr3_nt: TGCGCCAGCAGCTTGGTCGGACAGGGATACAATGAGCAGTTCTTC